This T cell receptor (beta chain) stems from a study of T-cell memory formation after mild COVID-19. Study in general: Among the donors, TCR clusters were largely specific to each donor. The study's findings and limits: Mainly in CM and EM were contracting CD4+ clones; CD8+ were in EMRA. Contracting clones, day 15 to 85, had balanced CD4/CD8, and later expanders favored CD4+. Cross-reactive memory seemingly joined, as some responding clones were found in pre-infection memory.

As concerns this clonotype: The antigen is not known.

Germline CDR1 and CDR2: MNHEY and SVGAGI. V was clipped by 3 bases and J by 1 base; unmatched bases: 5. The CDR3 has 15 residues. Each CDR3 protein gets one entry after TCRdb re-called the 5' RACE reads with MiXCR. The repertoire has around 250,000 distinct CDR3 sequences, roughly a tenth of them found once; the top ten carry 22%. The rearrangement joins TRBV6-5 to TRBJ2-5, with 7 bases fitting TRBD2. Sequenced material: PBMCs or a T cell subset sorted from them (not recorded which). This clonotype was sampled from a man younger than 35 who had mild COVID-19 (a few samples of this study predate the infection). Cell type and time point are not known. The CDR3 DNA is TGTGCCAGCAGTTATGGACTAGGGACCCAAGAGACCCAGTACTTC. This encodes CASSYGLGTQETQYF.